A selection of T cell receptor beta chains follows, all from one sample in a study of T cells in Graves' hyperthyroidism and ophthalmopathy. In TCRdb, the multiplex PCR reads were re-called with MiXCR into one record per CDR3 protein. The table includes about 270,000 distinct CDR3 sequences, 20% to 25% detected once. Sequenced input: blood. The source is a man younger than 45 with Graves' ophthalmopathy. Both conserved end residues are part of each CDR3. A D gene is named only where the DNA matches it firmly. Clone size is given for some rows only: seen once, a few or many times, or a class if the clone is expanded.

d_call cdr3_length clone_size j_call v_call cdr3_aa cdr3_nt
NA 15 NA TRBJ2-7 TRBV6-5 CASSYSTGGWNEQYF TGTGCCAGCAGTTACTCAACCGGGGGCTGGAACGAGCAGTACTTC
NA 12 NA TRBJ1-5 TRBV29-1 CSVEDSNQPQHF TGCAGCGTTGAAGATAGCAATCAGCCCCAGCATTTT
NA 12 NA TRBJ2-7 TRBV6-2/TRBV6-3 CTSSKLATEQYF TGTACCAGCAGTAAACTAGCAACCGAGCAGTACTTC
TRBD1 13 NA TRBJ1-2 TRBV13 CASKIQGSSGYTF TGTGCCAGCAAAATACAGGGGTCGTCTGGCTACACCTTC
NA 16 NA TRBJ1-4 TRBV11-1 CASSSPLGRGDEKLFF TGTGCCAGCAGCTCCCCCCTGGGCAGGGGTGATGAAAAACTGTTTTTT
NA 12 few TRBJ2-1 TRBV20-1 CSARPLYNEQFF TGCAGTGCTAGACCCCTGTACAATGAGCAGTTCTTC
NA 15 once TRBJ1-4 TRBV19 CASSIRGRINEKLFF TGTGCCAGTAGTATCCGGGGACGAATTAATGAAAAACTGTTTTTT
NA 14 many TRBJ2-2 TRBV30 CAWSVLVGTGELFF TGTGCCTGGAGTGTACTGGTGGGCACCGGGGAGCTGTTTTTT
NA 15 NA TRBJ1-3 TRBV28 CASSLSRVPGNTIYF TGTGCCAGCAGTTTATCTAGGGTACCCGGAAACACCATATATTTT
TRBD1 12 few TRBJ2-3 TRBV20-1 CSGTGEEDTQYF TGCAGTGGGACAGGGGAGGAAGATACGCAGTATTTT
NA 16 few TRBJ2-2 TRBV24-1 CATSDPGLANTGELFF TGTGCCACCAGTGACCCTGGACTTGCGAACACCGGGGAGCTGTTTTTT
NA 16 many TRBJ1-5 TRBV20-1 CSARSETGIPNQPQHF TGCAGTGCTAGAAGTGAGACCGGGATACCCAATCAGCCCCAGCATTTT